This TCR beta chain was profiled in a study of Ad26.COV2.S vaccination and SARS-CoV-2 variants. Germline CDR1 reads SGHAT; CDR2 reads FQNNGV. This CDR3 contains 14 residues. V gave up 0 bases and J gave up 8 bases, with 11 bases separating them. The treatment was: about 20 received Ad26.COV2.S at low or high dose, single or two shots; 5 received placebo; per-sample allocation not given. Material that was analyzed had been drawn on day 63 after the first vaccine or placebo injection. This table comes from immunoSEQ multiplex PCR, and its TCRdb copy is limited to in-frame clones, with some not included. The table includes approximately 300,000 clones, 86% detected once.

The rearrangement uses TRBV11-2 and TRBJ2-4; D is possibly TRBD2 (5 bases). The source material was peripheral blood, sampled in a trial of Ad26.COV2.S vaccine versus placebo. This sequence originates from a person aged 18-65 years who received the Ad26.COV2.S COVID-19 vaccine or a placebo. The CDR3 reads CASSLDPGSYIQYF. The CDR3 region has the DNA TGTGCCAGCAGCTTAGATCCGGGGTCTTACATTCAGTACTTC.